The 32 T cell receptor beta chains below were found in one sample sequenced in a study of cytomegalovirus exposure and HLA in healthy donors listed by TCRdb under 2017. The library was built by means of the immunoSEQ multiplex PCR assay. The table was pulled from immuneACCESS by TCRdb, which kept in-frame rearrangements only. Such tables lose some clones; where checked, under half of the loss comes from unresolved V genes, and the rest has no known cause. The sample table lists 110,000 to 150,000 clones, 94% of them with a count of one. The ten biggest clones cover approximately 1.8% of the sample. The sequencing sample was made of PBMCs. The receptors shown here come from a young man in good health and CMV-seropositive.

This chain joins TRBV9 and TRBJ2-2, with TRBD2 matching 14 bases. Germline CDR1 reads SGDLS; CDR2 reads YYNGEE. V gave up 4 bases and J gave up 5 bases; unmatched junction bases: 7. This CDR3 spans 17 amino acids. The CDR3 loop is CASSPGLAGEGTGELFF. The CDR3, as DNA: TGTGCCAGCAGCCCGGGACTAGCGGGAGAGGGGACCGGGGAGCTGTTTTTT.

The rearrangement links TRBV11-2 to TRBJ2-2, with D possibly being TRBD2 (6 bases). CDR3 length equals 15 residues. V was clipped by 5 bases and J by 7 bases, with 17 bases between them. The V gene's germline CDR1 is SGHAT and CDR2 FQNNGV. This CDR3 is CASSPGGLRYGELFF. CDR3 in DNA: TGTGCCAGCAGCCCCGGGGGTCTAAGATACGGGGAGCTGTTTTTT.

The gene calls are TRBV5-1 and TRBJ2-1, with 11 bases lining up with TRBD1. CDR1 SGHRS and CDR2 YFSETQ come from the germline V gene. This CDR3 is built from 15 residues. The trim removed 4 bases at V and 8 bases at J, leaving 8 bases unmatched. For the CDR3, the DNA is TGCGCCAGCAGCGTCCCGGGACAGGGGGGAGATGAGCAGTTCTTC. It codes for CASSVPGQGGDEQFF.

V is TRBV2 and J is TRBJ2-1; 8 bases agree with TRBD1. Germline V gene lookup returns CDR1 SNHLY and CDR2 FYNNEI. The V segment lost 6 bases and the J segment 6 bases; nucleotides outside the gene matches: 13. CDR3 length: 16 amino acids. The CDR3 loop is CASRSQGAQPANEQFF. The CDR3 nucleotides read TGTGCCAGCAGGTCCCAGGGGGCGCAACCCGCCAATGAGCAGTTCTTC.

The rearrangement joins TRBV15 to TRBJ2-6, with a weak D call TRBD2 (5 bases). V lost 1 base to trimming and J lost 1 base, with 5 bases between them. The length of the CDR3 is 15 residues. CDR1 and CDR2 from the germline V gene are LNHNV and YYDKDF (reference sequence). The CDR3 nucleotides are TGTGCCACCAGCAGAGCGGGGTCTGGGGCCAACGTCCTGACTTTC. Translation gives CATSRAGSGANVLTF.

This chain uses TRBV29-1 with TRBJ2-7, with 8 bases fitting TRBD2. V lost 4 bases, J lost 6 bases, and 8 bases stayed unmatched. The CDR3 is 13 residues long. Germline CDR1 is SQVTM and CDR2 is ANQGSEA. This chain's CDR3 is CSVVGTSAAEQYF. The DNA of the CDR3 is TGCAGCGTTGTAGGGACTAGTGCCGCCGAGCAGTACTTC.

V gene TRBV6-1 combines with J gene TRBJ1-1; D is undetermined. V lost 7 bases and J lost 3, with 15 bases in between. There are 14 residues in the CDR3. Germline V gives CDR1 MNHNS, CDR2 SASEGT. In nucleotides, the CDR3 is TGTGCCAGCAACACAGCATGGCGGGACACTGAAGCTTTCTTT. Amino acid sequence: CASNTAWRDTEAFF.

The chain links TRBV5-1 to TRBJ1-1, with TRBD1 matching 8 bases. CDR1 is SGHRS, CDR2 YFSETQ, per germline. Trimming removed 5 bases from V and 1 base from J; junction bases left unmatched: 10. The CDR3 extends over 16 amino acids. CDR3 region: CASSLQGGAANTEAFF. The DNA for the CDR3 is TGCGCCAGCAGTTTACAGGGGGGTGCGGCGAACACTGAAGCTTTCTTT.

This clone appeared a few times. The CDR3 DNA follows: TGTGCCAGCAGTGAGCGGACAGGGGCAGAGACCCAGTACTTC. Protein sequence: CASSERTGAETQYF. The rearrangement links TRBV2 to TRBJ2-5, with TRBD1 matching over 9 bases. The CDR3 extends over 14 amino acids. V trimming: 3 bases; J trimming: 4 bases; junction bases outside the gene matches: 3. In germline, CDR1 is SNHLY, CDR2 FYNNEI. Supplemented by reference TRBV2 and TRBJ2-5, the full variable domain reads EPEVTQTPSHQVTQMGQEVILRCVPISNHLYFYWYRQILGQKVEFLVSFYNNEISEKSEIFDDQFSVERPDGSNFTLKIRSTKLEDSAMYFCASSERTGAETQYFGPGTRLLVL.

This clone was counted a single time. V usage is TRBV4-1 and J usage is TRBJ2-1; 13 positions agree with TRBD2. The CDR3 contains 17 residues. Germline assignment: CDR1 MGHRA and CDR2 YSYEKL. The ends lost 4 bases at V and 8 bases at J; junction bases unmatched: 11. CDR3 coding DNA: TGCGCCAGCAGCCCCGGACTAGCGGGAGCCGGTTGGGATGAGCAGTTCTTC. Residues: CASSPGLAGAGWDEQFF.

This sequence joins TRBV19 and TRBJ2-3; 9 bases line up with TRBD2. Trimming removed 2 bases from V and 4 bases from J; junction bases left unmatched: 4. CDR3 length: 15 residues. Germline CDR1 LNHDA, CDR2 SQIVND (reference sequence). CDR3 region: CASSILAGRSDTQYF. As DNA, the CDR3 is TGTGCCAGTAGTATACTAGCGGGAAGGTCAGATACGCAGTATTTT. Using reference TRBV19 and TRBJ2-3 for the parts outside the CDR3, the full variable domain is DGGITQSPKYLFRKEGQNVTLSCEQNLNHDAMYWYRQDPGQGLRLIYYSQIVNDFQKGDIAEGYSVSREKKESFPLTVTSAQKNPTAFYLCASSILAGRSDTQYFGPGTRLTVL.

This clone was seen a single time. This sequence joins TRBV29-1 and TRBJ2-2; 10 nucleotides align to TRBD1. The V segment lost 3 bases and the J segment 3 bases; nucleotides outside the gene matches: 4. The CDR3 length is 15 residues. Germline V gene lookup returns CDR1 SQVTM and CDR2 ANQGSEA. The CDR3 here is CSVEGTGVDTGELFF. Written as DNA, the CDR3 is TGCAGCGTTGAGGGGACAGGGGTGGACACCGGGGAGCTGTTTTTT.

This clone came up once. The rearrangement uses TRBV27 and TRBJ2-3; 7 bases line up with TRBD2. Losses at the gene ends were 3 bases for V and 5 bases for J; bases not matched to a gene: 8. CDR3 length equals 15 residues. Per germline, CDR1 MNHEY and CDR2 SMNVEV (reference sequence). DNA for the CDR3: TGTGCCAGCAGTTTTGGGACTATCCCGGGAGATACGCAGTATTTT. It encodes CASSFGTIPGDTQYF.

V usage is TRBV7-9 and J usage is TRBJ1-5, with TRBD1 as a possible D gene (5 bases). Germline lookup yields CDR1 SEHNR and CDR2 FQNEAQ (reference sequence). Trimming took 2 bases from V and 6 from J, leaving 8 bases between them. The CDR3 has 13 amino acids. CDR3 DNA: TGTGCCAGCAGCTTAACAGGCACTCAGCCCCAGCATTTT. Its translation: CASSLTGTQPQHF.

The chain employs TRBV28 and TRBJ1-5, with D uncertain. Per the germline V gene, CDR1 is MDHEN and CDR2 is SYDVKM. Trimming removed 5 bases from V and 3 bases from J, with 8 bases in between. The length of the CDR3 is 13 residues. The CDR3 DNA reads as TGTGCCAGCAGTACTAACCTCAATCAGCCCCAGCATTTT. Translated, it gives CASSTNLNQPQHF.

The J gene is TRBJ1-3, the V gene TRBV28; D ambiguous. CDR3 length equals 13 residues. Germline loops: CDR1 MDHEN, CDR2 SYDVKM. The V gene lost 7 bases and the J gene lost 1 base, with 8 bases spanning the gap. The CDR3 reads CASTSHSGNTIYF. The CDR3 nucleotides read TGTGCCAGCACCAGTCATTCTGGAAACACCATATATTTT.

The chain is built from TRBV2 and TRBJ2-7; 9 nucleotides agree with TRBD2. Losses at the gene ends were 11 bases for V and 7 bases for J; bases not matched to a gene: 18. CDR1 and CDR2 from the germline V gene are SNHLY and FYNNEI. CDR3 size: 15 residues. The CDR3 nucleotides are TGTGCCGCCTCCAACCCTGTTAGCGGGAGTGATGAGCAGTACTTC. Its translation is CAASNPVSGSDEQYF. The full variable domain, in which reference TRBV2 and TRBJ2-7 provide the parts outside the CDR3, is EPEVTQTPSHQVTQMGQEVILRCVPISNHLYFYWYRQILGQKVEFLVSFYNNEISEKSEIFDDQFSVERPDGSNFTLKIRSTKLEDSAMYFCAASNPVSGSDEQYFGPGTRLTVT.

V and J are TRBV19 and TRBJ2-1, with TRBD1 identical over 7 bases. From germline, CDR1 is LNHDA and CDR2 SQIVND (reference sequence). The V segment lost 3 bases and the J segment 1 base; nucleotides outside the gene matches: 3. The CDR3 contains 15 residues. The CDR3 DNA reads as TGTGCCAGTAGTATTGACAGGGAGTCCTACAATGAGCAGTTCTTC. Protein: CASSIDRESYNEQFF.

The chain has TRBV10-2 and TRBJ2-2, with TRBD1 identical over 7 bases. The V gene end was trimmed by 6 bases and the J gene end by 4 bases; junction bases not matched to a gene: 2. Per germline, CDR1 WSHSY and CDR2 SAAADI. The CDR3 extends over 13 amino acids. This chain's CDR3 is CASSKGATGELFF. CDR3 nucleotides: TGCGCCAGCAGCAAGGGGGCCACCGGGGAGCTGTTTTTT.

The chain has TRBV5-5 and TRBJ1-1; D not certain. The CDR3 covers 13 residues. V was clipped by 4 bases and J by 1 base, with 8 bases between them. CDR1 SGHKS and CDR2 YYEKEE come from the germline V gene (reference sequence). The CDR3 loop is CASSLQPNTEAFF. The CDR3 region has the DNA TGTGCCAGCAGCCTACAGCCGAACACTGAAGCTTTCTTT.

The rearrangement links TRBV10-2 to TRBJ2-6; 11 bases agree with TRBD2. The trim removed 6 bases at V and 0 bases at J, leaving 10 bases unmatched. The CDR3 loop spans 19 amino acids. From germline, CDR1 is WSHSY and CDR2 SAAADI. The CDR3 bases are TGCGCCAGCAGAGATCTTAGCGGGAGGGACAGCTCTGGGGCCAACGTCCTGACTTTC. Translated: CASRDLSGRDSSGANVLTF.

V and J are TRBV7-3 and TRBJ2-1; possibly TRBD2 for D (6 bases). CDR1 is SGHTA and CDR2 is FQGTGA in the germline V gene. This CDR3 has 14 amino acids. V was clipped by 1 base and J by 7 bases, with 11 bases between them. CDR3 region: CASSLRLGRNEQFF. CDR3 sequence (DNA): TGTGCCAGCAGCTTAAGATTGGGGAGGAATGAGCAGTTCTTC.

This CDR3 is CASSAGGVNTEAFF. In DNA, the CDR3 is TGTGCCAGCTCGGCAGGGGGCGTGAACACTGAAGCTTTCTTT. The rearrangement uses TRBV18 and TRBJ1-1, with 8 positions matching TRBD1. The length of the CDR3 is 14 residues. CDR1 is KGHSH and CDR2 is LQKENI in the germline V gene. Trimming removed 6 bases from V and 0 bases from J; junction bases left unmatched: 3.

The V call is TRBV28, the J call TRBJ2-3; 8 nucleotides line up with TRBD2. The CDR3 is 16 amino acids. Germline trimming cut 7 bases from V and 4 bases from J; bases unmatched to any gene: 13. Germline assignment: CDR1 MDHEN and CDR2 SYDVKM. CDR3 sequence reads: CASTRYREGVADTQYF. In nucleotides, the CDR3 is TGTGCCAGCACCCGTTACCGGGAGGGAGTGGCAGATACGCAGTATTTT.

CDR3 sequence (DNA): TGTGCCAGCAGCTATACCGGGACAGATGGAAACACCATATATTTT. It encodes CASSYTGTDGNTIYF. The chain carries TRBV11-2 and TRBJ1-3, with 7 bases that match TRBD1. Germline V lookup: CDR1 SGHAT, CDR2 FQNNGV. Trimming took 4 bases from V and 3 from J; bases not matched to a gene: 6. CDR3 length: 15 amino acids.

This chain uses TRBV28 with TRBJ2-1, with TRBD2 matching over 11 bases. The CDR3 covers 12 residues. Germline V gene lookup returns CDR1 MDHEN and CDR2 SYDVKM. V dropped 6 bases and J dropped 16; count of bases not matched to a gene: 8. CDR3 amino acids: CASRMTGTSGFF. The CDR3 nucleotides are TGTGCCAGCAGAATGACCGGGACTAGCGGATTCTTC.

This clone was seen only a few times. The chain has TRBV27 and TRBJ2-5, with D possibly TRBD2 on 7 matching bases. The CDR3 sequence is 15 residues long. The V gene's germline CDR1 is MNHEY and CDR2 SMNVEV (reference sequence). The V gene lost 1 base and the J gene lost 5 bases, with 14 bases spanning the gap. CDR3 bases: TGTGCCAGCAGTTTATTAGGGGGGGCTGAGGAGACCCAGTACTTC. Its protein product is CASSLLGGAEETQYF.

The genes are TRBV21-1 and TRBJ2-5; TRBD1, as called in the table, went unchecked against the DNA. TRBV21-1 is a pseudogene locus. CDR3 length: 15 amino acids. The DNA for the CDR3 is TGTGCCAGCAGCCCCAAGGGGCGGTACCAAGAGACCCAGTACTTC. Protein: CASSPKGRYQETQYF.

The chain has TRBV19 and TRBJ2-7; 8 nucleotides line up with TRBD1. This CDR3 contains 15 residues. Germline V gene sequence: CDR1 LNHDA, CDR2 SQIVND (reference sequence). V lost 5 bases to trimming and J lost 3 bases; unmatched junction nucleotides: 9. CDR3 sequence reads: CASSPGTGKNYEQYF. CDR3 DNA: TGTGCCAGTAGTCCCGGGACAGGAAAGAACTACGAGCAGTACTTC.

The chain is built from TRBV4-1 and TRBJ2-3; 11 bases line up with TRBD2. Germline assignment: CDR1 MGHRA and CDR2 YSYEKL. V gave up 4 bases and J gave up 4 bases; unmatched junction bases: 4. The length of the CDR3 is 15 residues. The CDR3 DNA reads TGCGCCAGCAGCCGTACTAGCGGGAGCGCAGATACGCAGTATTTT. Protein product: CASSRTSGSADTQYF.

V is TRBV5-1 and J is TRBJ2-7, with 12 bases that match TRBD1. V was pared by 3 bases and J by 0 bases, with 1 base of the junction left unmatched. CDR3 length equals 15 residues. Germline lookup yields CDR1 SGHRS and CDR2 YFSETQ. CDR3: CASSSGQGASYEQYF. CDR3 DNA: TGCGCCAGCAGCTCGGGACAGGGGGCCTCCTACGAGCAGTACTTC.

The V gene is TRBV4-2, the J gene TRBJ2-3; D is unclear. V gave up 2 bases and J gave up 2 bases, with 11 bases separating them. The CDR3 is 15 amino acids. The germline CDR1 and CDR2 sequences are LGHNA and YNFKEQ. CDR3 amino acids: CASSQQNGYTDTQYF. The CDR3 coding sequence is TGTGCCAGCAGCCAACAAAACGGTTACACAGATACGCAGTATTTT.